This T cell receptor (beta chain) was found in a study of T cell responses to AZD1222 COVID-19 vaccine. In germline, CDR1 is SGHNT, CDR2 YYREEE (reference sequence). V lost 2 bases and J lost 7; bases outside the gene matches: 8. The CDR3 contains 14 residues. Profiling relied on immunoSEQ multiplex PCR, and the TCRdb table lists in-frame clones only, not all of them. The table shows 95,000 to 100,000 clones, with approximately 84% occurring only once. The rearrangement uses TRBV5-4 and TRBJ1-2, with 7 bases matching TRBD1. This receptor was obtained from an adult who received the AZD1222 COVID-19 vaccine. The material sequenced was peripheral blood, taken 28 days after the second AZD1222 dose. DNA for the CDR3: TGTGCCAGCAGCTTATTCACAGGGGAGGGTGGCTACACCTTC. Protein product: CASSLFTGEGGYTF.